This T cell receptor beta chain was recorded in a study of blood T cell repertoires in COVID-19. The overall study: Donors in the United States, Italy and Spain gave samples during acute or convalescent COVID-19. The analysed material was cDNA or gDNA that came from T cells, B-cell-depleted T cells, or PBMCs.

Germline V CDR1 and CDR2: MNHEY, SVGEGT. V was shortened by 2 bases and J by 8 bases, with 24 bases between the two germline ends. There are 17 residues in the CDR3. In the original analysis: Researchers report that nucleated cell counts were estimated from reference gene primer amplification. The repertoire was sequenced with immunoSEQ multiplex PCR; TCRdb's copy has only in-frame clones and lacks some. The V and J calls and the clone size are those of that table, but D and trimming were determined from the DNA. Here the sample spans 95,000 to 120,000 clones, around 84% being singletons. The sequence was obtained from a human donor in a cohort sampled during active COVID-19. Sequences were obtained from peripheral blood. The chain joins TRBV6-2 or TRBV6-3 to TRBJ1-1; D is unresolved. The CDR3 DNA reads as TGTGCCAGCAGTTACCCGCAAGAGCGGCCAGTTTTTTCAGAAGCTTTCTTT. This sequence encodes CASSYPQERPVFSEAFF.